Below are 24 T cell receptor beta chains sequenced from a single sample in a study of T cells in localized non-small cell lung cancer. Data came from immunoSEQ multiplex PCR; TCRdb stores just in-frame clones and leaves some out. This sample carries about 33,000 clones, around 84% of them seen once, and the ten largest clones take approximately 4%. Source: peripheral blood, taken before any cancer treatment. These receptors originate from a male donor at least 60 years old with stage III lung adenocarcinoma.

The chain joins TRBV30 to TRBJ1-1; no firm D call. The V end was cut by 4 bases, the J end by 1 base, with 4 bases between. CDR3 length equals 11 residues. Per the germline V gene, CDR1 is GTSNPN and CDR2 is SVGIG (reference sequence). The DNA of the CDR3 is TGTGCCTGGATGGAGAACACTGAAGCTTTCTTT. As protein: CAWMENTEAFF.

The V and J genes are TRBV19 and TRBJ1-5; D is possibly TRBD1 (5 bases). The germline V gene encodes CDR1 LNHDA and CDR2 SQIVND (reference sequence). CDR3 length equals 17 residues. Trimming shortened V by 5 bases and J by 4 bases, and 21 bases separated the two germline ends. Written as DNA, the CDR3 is TGTGCCAGTAGTGCCAATCTGGGGGGAATAGGGAATCAGCCCCAGCATTTT. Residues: CASSANLGGIGNQPQHF.

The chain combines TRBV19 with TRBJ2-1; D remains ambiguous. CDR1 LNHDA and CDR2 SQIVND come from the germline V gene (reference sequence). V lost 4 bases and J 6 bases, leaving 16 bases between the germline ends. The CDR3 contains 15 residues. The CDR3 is CASSSGWGIGNEQFF. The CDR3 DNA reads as TGTGCCAGTAGTAGTGGCTGGGGAATCGGCAATGAGCAGTTCTTC. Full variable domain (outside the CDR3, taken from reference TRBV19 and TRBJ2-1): DGGITQSPKYLFRKEGQNVTLSCEQNLNHDAMYWYRQDPGQGLRLIYYSQIVNDFQKGDIAEGYSVSREKKESFPLTVTSAQKNPTAFYLCASSSGWGIGNEQFFGPGTRLTVL.

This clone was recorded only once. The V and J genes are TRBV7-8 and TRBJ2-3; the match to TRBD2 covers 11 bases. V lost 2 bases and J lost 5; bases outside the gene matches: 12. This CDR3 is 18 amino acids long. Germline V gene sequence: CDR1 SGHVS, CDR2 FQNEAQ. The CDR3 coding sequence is TGTGCCAGCAGCTTAATGACGCTAGCGGGAGGAGCGGGAGATACGCAGTATTTT. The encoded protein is CASSLMTLAGGAGDTQYF.

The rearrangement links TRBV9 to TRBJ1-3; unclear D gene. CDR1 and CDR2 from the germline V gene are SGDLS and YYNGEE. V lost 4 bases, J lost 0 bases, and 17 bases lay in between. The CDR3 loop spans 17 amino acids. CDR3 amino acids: CASSPPDYRNSGNTIYF. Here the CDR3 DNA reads TGTGCCAGCAGCCCTCCCGATTACAGAAACTCTGGAAACACCATATATTTT.

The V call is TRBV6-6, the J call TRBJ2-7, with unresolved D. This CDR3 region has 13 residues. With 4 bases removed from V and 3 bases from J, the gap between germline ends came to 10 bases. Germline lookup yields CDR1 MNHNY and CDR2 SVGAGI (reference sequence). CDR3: CASSLSSYYEQYF. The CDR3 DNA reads TGTGCCAGCAGTTTATCCAGCTACTACGAGCAGTACTTC.

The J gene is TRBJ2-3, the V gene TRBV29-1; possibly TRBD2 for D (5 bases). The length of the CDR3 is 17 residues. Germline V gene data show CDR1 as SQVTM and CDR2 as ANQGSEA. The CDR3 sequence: CCAATRTQHSSTDTQYF. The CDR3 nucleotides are TGCTGCGCGGCGACGAGGACTCAACACAGTAGCACAGATACGCAGTATTTT.

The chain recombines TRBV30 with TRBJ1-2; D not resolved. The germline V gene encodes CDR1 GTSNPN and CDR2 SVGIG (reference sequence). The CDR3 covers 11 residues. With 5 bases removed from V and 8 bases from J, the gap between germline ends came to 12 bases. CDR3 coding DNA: TGTGCCTGGGAGAGGCCCCGCGGCTACACCTTC. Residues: CAWERPRGYTF.

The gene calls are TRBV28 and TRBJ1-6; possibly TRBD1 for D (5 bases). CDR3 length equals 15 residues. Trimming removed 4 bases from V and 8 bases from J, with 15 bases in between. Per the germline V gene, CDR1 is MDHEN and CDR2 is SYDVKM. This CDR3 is CASSSSGGPDSPLHF. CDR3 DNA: TGTGCCAGCAGTTCATCTGGGGGACCCGATTCACCCCTCCACTTT.

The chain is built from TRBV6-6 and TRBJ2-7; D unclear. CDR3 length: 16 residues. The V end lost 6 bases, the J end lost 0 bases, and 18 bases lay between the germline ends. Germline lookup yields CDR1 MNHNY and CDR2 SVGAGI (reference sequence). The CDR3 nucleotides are TGTGCCAGCAGCCCAAGGGCCCGCGGCGCCTCCTACGAGCAGTACTTC. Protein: CASSPRARGASYEQYF.

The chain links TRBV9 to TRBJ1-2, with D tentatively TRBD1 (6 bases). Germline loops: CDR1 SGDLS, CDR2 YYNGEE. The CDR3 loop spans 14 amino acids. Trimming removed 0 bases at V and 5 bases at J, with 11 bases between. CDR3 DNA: TGTGCCAGCAGCGTAGACCAGGACAGATATGGCTACACCTTC. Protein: CASSVDQDRYGYTF.

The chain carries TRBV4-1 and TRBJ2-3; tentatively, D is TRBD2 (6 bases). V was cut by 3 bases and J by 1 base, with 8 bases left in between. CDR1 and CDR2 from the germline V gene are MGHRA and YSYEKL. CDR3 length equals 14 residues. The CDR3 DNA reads TGCGCCAGCAGCCAGATAGCGGGCACAGATACGCAGTATTTT. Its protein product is CASSQIAGTDTQYF.

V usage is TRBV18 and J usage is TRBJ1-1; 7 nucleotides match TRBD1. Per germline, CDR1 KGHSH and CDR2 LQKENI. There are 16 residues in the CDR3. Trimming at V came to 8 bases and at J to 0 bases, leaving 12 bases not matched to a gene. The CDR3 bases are TGTGCCAGCCCCAAGATTGACAGGGTCATGAACACTGAAGCTTTCTTT. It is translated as CASPKIDRVMNTEAFF.

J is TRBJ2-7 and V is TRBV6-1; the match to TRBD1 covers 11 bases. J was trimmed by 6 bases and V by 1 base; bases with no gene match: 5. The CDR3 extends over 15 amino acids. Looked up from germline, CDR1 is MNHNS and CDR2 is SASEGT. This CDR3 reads CASSEGWTGGSEQYF. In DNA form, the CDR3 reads TGTGCCAGCAGTGAAGGGTGGACAGGGGGCTCCGAGCAGTACTTC.

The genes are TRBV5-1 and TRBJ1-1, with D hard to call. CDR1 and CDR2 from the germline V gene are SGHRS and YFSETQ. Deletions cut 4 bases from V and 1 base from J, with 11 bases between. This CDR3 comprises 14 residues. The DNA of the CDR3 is TGCGCCAGCAGCCTACAGAGCTCGAACACTGAAGCTTTCTTT. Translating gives CASSLQSSNTEAFF.

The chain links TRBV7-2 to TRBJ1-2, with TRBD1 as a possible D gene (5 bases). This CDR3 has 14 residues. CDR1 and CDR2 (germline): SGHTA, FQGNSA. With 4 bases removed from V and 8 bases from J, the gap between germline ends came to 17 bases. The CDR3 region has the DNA TGTGCCAGCAGCTCCTACAGCAGGGAATGGGGCTACACCTTC. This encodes CASSSYSREWGYTF.

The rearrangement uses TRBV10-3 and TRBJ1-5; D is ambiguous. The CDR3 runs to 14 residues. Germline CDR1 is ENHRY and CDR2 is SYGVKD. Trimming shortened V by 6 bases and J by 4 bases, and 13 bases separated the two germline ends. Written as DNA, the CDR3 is TGTGCCATCAGAGGCCGTCAGATGAATCAGCCCCAGCATTTT. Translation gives CAIRGRQMNQPQHF.

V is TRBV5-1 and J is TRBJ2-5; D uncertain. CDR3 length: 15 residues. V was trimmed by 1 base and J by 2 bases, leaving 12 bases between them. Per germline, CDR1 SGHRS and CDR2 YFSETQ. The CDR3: CASSLIGLPQETQYF. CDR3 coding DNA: TGCGCCAGCAGCTTGATCGGCTTGCCGCAAGAGACCCAGTACTTC.

The CDR3 spells CASGSQGYNEQFF. CDR3 sequence (DNA): TGTGCTAGTGGTTCCCAGGGCTACAATGAGCAGTTCTTC. The V and J genes are TRBV12-5 and TRBJ2-1; TRBD1 might be the D (5 bases). V lost 4 bases and J 3 bases, leaving 7 bases between the germline ends. The CDR3 is made up of 13 amino acids. From germline, CDR1 is LGHNT and CDR2 FRNRAP.

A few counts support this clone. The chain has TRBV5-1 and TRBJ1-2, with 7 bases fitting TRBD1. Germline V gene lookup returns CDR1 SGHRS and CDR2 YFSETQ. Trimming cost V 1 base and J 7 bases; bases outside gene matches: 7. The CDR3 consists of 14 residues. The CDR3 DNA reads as TGCGCCAGCAGCTTGTATGACAGGGCAGGTGGCTACACCTTC. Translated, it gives CASSLYDRAGGYTF.

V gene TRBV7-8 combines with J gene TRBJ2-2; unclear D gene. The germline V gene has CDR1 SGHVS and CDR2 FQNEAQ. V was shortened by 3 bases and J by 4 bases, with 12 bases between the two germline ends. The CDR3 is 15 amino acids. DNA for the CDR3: TGTGCCAGCAGCTTTTTGATGCGGTCCACCGGGGAGCTGTTTTTT. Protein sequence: CASSFLMRSTGELFF.

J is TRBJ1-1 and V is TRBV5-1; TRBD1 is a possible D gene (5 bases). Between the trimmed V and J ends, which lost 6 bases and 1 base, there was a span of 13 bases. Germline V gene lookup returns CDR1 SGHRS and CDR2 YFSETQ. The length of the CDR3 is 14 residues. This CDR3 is CASTTGRGNTEAFF. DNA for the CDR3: TGCGCCAGCACCACAGGACGAGGGAACACTGAAGCTTTCTTT.

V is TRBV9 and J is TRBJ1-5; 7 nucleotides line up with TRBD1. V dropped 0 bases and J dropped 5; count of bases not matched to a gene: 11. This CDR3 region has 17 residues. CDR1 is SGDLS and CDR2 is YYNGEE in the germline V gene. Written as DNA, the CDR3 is TGTGCCAGCAGCGTAGGGCCCCACAGGGGTCGGGATCAGCCCCAGCATTTT. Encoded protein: CASSVGPHRGRDQPQHF.

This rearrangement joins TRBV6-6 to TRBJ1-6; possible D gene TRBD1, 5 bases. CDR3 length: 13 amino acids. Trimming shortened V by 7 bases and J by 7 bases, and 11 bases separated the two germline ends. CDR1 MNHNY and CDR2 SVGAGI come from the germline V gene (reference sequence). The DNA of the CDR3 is TGTGCCAGCACCAGGGTAGAGAATTCACCCCTCCACTTT. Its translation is CASTRVENSPLHF.